Sequencing of this T cell receptor (beta chain) was carried out in a study of blood T cell repertoires in COVID-19. Sequencing was performed with immunoSEQ multiplex PCR; in TCRdb, only in-frame clones are kept and a portion is missing. The table has about 310,000 clones, approximately 86% seen once. Researchers sorted participants into cohorts using their self-reported clinical history. Donors of Cohort 3 who recovered were those that had two negative PCRs, clearance, or symptom resolution. V lost 2 bases and J lost 5, with 6 bases in between. The CDR3 spans 12 residues. The chain joins TRBV12-3 or TRBV12-4 to TRBJ2-5, with D possibly matching TRBD2 (5 bases). The sequenced sample consisted of PBMCs or T cells enriched from blood (not recorded which). The origin of this receptor is a woman between 18 and 29 years old who had recovered from COVID-19. The CDR3 loop is CASSLIAETQYF. DNA of the CDR3: TGTGCCAGCAGTTTAATAGCGGAGACCCAGTACTTC.